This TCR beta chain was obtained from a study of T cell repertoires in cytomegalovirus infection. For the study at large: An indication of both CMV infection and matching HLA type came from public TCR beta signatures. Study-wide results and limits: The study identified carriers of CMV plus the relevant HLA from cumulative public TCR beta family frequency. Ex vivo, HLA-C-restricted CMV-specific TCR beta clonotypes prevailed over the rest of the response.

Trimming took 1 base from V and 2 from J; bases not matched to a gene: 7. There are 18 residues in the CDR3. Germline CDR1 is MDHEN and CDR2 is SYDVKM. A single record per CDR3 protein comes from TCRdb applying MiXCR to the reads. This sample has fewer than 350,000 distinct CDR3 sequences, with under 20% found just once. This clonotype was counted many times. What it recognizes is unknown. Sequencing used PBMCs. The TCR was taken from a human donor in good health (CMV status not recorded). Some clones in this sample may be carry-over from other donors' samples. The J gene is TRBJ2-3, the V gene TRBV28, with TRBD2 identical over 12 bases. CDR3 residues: CASSLFTLAGGPTDTQYF. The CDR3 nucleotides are TGTGCCAGCAGTTTATTCACCCTAGCGGGGGGGCCCACAGATACGCAGTATTTT.